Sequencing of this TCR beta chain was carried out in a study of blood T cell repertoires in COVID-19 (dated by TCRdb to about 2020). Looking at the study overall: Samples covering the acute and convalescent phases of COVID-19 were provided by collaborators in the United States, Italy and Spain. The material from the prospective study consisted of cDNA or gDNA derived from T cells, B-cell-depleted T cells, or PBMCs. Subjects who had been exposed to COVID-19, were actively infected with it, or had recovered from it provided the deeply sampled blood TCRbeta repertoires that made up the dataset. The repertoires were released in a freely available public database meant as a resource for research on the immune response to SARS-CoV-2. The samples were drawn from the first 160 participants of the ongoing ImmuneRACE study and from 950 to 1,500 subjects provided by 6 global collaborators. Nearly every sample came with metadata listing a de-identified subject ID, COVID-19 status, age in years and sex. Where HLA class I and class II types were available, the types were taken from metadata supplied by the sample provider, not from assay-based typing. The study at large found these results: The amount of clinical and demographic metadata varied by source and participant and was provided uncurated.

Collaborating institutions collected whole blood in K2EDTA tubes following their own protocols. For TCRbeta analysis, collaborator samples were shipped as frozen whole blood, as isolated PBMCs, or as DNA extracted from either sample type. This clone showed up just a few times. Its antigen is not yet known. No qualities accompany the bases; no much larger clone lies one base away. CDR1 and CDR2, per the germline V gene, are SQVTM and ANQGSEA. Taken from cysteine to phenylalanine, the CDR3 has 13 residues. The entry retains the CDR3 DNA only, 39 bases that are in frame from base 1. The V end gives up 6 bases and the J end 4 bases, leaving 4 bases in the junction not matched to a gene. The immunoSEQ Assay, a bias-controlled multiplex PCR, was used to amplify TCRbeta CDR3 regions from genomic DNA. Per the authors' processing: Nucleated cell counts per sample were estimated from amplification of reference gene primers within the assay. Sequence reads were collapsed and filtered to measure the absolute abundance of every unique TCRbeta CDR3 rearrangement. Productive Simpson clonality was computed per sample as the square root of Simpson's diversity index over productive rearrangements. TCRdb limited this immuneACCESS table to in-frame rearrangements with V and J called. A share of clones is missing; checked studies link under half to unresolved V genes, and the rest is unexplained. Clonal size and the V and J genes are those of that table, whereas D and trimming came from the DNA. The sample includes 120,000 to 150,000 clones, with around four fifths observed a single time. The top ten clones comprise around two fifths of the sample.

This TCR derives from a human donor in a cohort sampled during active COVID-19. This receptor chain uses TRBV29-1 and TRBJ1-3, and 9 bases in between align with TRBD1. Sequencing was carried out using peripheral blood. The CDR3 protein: CSVRGTGGNTIYF. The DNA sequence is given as TGCAGCGTGAGGGGGACAGGGGGAAACACCATATATTTT.